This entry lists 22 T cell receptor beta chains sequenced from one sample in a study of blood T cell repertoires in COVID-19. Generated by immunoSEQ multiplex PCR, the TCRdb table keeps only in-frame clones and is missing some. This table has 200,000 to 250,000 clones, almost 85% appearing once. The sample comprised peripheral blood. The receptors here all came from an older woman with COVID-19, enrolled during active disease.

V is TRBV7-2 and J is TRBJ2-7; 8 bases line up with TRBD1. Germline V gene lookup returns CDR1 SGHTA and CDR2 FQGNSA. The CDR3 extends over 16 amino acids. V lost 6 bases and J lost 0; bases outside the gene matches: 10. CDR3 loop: CASRTDRATSSYEQYF. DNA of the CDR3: TGTGCCAGCAGGACGGACAGGGCGACTAGCTCCTACGAGCAGTACTTC.

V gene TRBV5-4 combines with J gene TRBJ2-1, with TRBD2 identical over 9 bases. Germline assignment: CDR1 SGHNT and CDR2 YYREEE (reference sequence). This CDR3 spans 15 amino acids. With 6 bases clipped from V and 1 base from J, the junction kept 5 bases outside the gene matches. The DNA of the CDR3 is TGTGCCAGCACGCGGGGGGGGTTATCCTACAATGAGCAGTTCTTC. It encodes CASTRGGLSYNEQFF. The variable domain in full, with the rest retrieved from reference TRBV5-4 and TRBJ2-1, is ETGVTQSPTHLIKTRGQQVTLRCSSQSGHNTVSWYQQALGQGPQFIFQYYREEENGRGNFPPRFSGLQFPNYSSELNVNALELDDSALYLCASTRGGLSYNEQFFGPGTRLTVL.

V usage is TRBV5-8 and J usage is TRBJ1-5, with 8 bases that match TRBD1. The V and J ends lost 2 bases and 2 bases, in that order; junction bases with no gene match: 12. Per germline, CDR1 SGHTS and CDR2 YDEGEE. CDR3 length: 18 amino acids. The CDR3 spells CASSFDRGGLGGNQPQHF. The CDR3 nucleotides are TGTGCCAGCAGCTTTGACAGGGGTGGCTTAGGTGGCAATCAGCCCCAGCATTTT. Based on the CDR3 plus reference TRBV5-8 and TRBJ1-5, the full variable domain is EAGVTQSPTHLIKTRGQQATLRCSPISGHTSVYWYQQALGLGLQFLLWYDEGEERNRGNFPPRFSGRQFPNYSSELNVNALELEDSALYLCASSFDRGGLGGNQPQHFGDGTRLSIL.

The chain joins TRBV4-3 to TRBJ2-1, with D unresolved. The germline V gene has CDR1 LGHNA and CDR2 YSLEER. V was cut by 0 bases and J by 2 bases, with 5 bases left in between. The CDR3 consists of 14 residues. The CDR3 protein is CASSQDSTYNEQFF. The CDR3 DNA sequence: TGCGCCAGCAGCCAAGATAGTACCTACAATGAGCAGTTCTTC.

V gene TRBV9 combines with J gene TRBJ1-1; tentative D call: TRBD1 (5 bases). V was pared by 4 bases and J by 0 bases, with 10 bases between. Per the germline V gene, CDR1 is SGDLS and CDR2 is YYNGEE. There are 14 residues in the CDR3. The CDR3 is CASSPQVLNTEAFF. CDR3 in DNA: TGTGCCAGCAGCCCACAGGTTTTGAACACTGAAGCTTTCTTT.

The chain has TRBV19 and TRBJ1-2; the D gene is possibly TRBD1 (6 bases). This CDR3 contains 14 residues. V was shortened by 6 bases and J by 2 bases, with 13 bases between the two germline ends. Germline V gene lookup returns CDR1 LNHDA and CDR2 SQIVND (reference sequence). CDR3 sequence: CASSPITGNYGYTF. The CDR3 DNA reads TGTGCCAGTAGCCCAATAACAGGGAACTATGGCTACACCTTC.

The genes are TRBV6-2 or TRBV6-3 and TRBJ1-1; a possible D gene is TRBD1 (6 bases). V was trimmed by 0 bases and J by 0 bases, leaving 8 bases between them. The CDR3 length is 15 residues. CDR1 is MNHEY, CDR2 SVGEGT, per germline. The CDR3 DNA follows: TGTGCCAGCAGTTACTCGGGACAAGTGAACACTGAAGCTTTCTTT. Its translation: CASSYSGQVNTEAFF.

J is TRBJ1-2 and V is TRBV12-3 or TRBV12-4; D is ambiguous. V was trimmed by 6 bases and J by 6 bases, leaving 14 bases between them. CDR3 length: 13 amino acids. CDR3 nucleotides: TGTGCCAGCAGATCGTCCGAACTGAATGGCTACACCTTC. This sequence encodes CASRSSELNGYTF.

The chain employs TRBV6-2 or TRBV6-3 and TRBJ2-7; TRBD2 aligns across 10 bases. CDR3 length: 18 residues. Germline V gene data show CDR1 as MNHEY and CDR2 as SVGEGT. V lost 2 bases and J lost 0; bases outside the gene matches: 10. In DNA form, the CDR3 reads TGTGCCAGCAGTTACAGGGGGAGGCTAGCGGGAGTCTCCTACGAGCAGTACTTC. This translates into CASSYRGRLAGVSYEQYF.

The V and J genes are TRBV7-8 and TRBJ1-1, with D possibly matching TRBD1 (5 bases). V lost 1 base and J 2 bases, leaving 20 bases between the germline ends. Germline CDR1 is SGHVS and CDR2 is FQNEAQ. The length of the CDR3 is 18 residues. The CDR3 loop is CASSLGAGGRVLNTEAFF. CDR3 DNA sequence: TGTGCCAGCAGCTTAGGAGCGGGGGGGAGAGTCCTTAACACTGAAGCTTTCTTT.

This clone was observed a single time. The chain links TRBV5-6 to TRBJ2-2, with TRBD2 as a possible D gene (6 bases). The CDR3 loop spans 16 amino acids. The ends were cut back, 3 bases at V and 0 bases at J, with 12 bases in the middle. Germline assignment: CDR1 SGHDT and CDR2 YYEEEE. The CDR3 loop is CASSWDSKANTGELFF. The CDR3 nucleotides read TGTGCCAGCAGCTGGGACTCTAAAGCGAACACCGGGGAGCTGTTTTTT.

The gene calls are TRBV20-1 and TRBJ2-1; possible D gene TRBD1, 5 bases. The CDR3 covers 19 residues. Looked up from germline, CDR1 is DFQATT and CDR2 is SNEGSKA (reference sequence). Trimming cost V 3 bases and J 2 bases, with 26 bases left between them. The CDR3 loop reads CSASNQDHFQGAAYNEQFF. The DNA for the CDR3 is TGCAGTGCTAGTAATCAGGACCACTTTCAAGGGGCAGCCTACAATGAGCAGTTCTTC.

CDR3: CASSYPYSGGAGEQFF. CDR3 in DNA: TGTGCCAGCAGCTACCCCTATAGCGGGGGGGCGGGTGAGCAGTTCTTC. V gene TRBV5-4 combines with J gene TRBJ2-1, with 11 bases fitting TRBD2. The CDR3 contains 16 residues. V shed 3 bases and J 9 bases; nucleotides not matched to a gene: 11. Germline V gene data show CDR1 as SGHNT and CDR2 as YYREEE (reference sequence).

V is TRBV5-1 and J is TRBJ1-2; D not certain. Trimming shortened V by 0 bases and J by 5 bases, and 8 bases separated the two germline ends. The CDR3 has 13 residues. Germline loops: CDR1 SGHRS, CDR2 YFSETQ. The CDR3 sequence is CASSLEQLYGYTF. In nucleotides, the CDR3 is TGCGCCAGCAGCTTGGAACAGTTATATGGCTACACCTTC.

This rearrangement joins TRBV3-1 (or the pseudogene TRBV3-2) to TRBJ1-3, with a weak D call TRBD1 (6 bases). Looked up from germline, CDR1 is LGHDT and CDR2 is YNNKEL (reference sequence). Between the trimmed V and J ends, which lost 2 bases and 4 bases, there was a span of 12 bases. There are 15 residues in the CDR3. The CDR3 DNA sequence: TGTGCCAGCAGCCAAACCAGGGGTTCCGGAAACACCATATATTTT. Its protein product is CASSQTRGSGNTIYF.

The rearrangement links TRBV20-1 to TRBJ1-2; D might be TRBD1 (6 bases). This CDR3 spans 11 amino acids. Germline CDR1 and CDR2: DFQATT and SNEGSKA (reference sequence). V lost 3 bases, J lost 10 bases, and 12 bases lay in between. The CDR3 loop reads CSASGGGPYTF. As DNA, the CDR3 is TGCAGTGCTAGTGGAGGGGGACCCTACACCTTC.

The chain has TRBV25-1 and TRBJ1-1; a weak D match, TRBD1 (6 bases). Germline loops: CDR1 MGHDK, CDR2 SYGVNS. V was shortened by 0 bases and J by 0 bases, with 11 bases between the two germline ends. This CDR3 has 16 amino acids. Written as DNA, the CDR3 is TGTGCCAGCAGTGAATATAGCCCAGGGGTGAACACTGAAGCTTTCTTT. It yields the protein CASSEYSPGVNTEAFF.

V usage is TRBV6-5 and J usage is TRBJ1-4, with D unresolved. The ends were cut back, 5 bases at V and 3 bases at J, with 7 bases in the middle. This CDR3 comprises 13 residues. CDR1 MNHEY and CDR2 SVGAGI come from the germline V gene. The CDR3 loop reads CASSPFANEKLFF. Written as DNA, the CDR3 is TGTGCCAGCAGTCCCTTTGCTAATGAAAAACTGTTTTTT.

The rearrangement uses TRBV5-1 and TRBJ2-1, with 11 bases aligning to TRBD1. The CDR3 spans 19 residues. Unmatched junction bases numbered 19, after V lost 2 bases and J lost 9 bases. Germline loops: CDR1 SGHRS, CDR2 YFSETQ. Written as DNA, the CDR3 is TGCGCCAGCAGCTTTAGGACAGGGGGCCTGGCGGGAGCTGGGGGTGAGCAGTTCTTC. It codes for CASSFRTGGLAGAGGEQFF.

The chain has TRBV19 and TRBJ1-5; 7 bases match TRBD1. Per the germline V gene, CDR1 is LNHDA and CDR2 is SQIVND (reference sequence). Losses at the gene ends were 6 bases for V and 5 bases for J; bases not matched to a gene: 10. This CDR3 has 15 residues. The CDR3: CASRGQQGGDQPQHF. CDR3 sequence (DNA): TGTGCCAGTAGGGGACAGCAGGGTGGCGATCAGCCCCAGCATTTT.

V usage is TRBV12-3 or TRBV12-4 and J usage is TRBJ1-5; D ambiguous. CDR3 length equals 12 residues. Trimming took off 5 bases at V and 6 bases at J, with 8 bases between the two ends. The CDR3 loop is CASSLRGQPQHF. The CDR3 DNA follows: TGTGCCAGCAGTCTAAGAGGTCAGCCCCAGCATTTT.

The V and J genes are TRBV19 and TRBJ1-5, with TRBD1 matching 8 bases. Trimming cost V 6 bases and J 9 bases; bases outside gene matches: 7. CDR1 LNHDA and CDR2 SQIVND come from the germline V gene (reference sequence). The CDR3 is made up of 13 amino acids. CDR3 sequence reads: CASRDRGIMPQHF. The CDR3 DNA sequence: TGTGCCAGTAGAGACAGGGGCATTATGCCCCAGCATTTT.